This T cell receptor (beta chain) was sequenced during a study of T cells in Graves' hyperthyroidism and ophthalmopathy. Across the whole study: Peripheral blood was collected at initial diagnosis, before any treatment. Study observations and caveats: Ophthalmopathy prediction by the model preceded onset by a median approximately six months.

In germline, CDR1 is SGHVS, CDR2 FNYEAQ. Trimming removed 6 bases from V and 4 bases from J, with 17 bases in between. The CDR3 runs 15 residues. Using RNA transcripts as the source, TCR beta CDR3 regions were amplified. First-round RT-PCR targeting the TCR CDR3 was performed with the HTBI primer set. TCRdb recomputed calls from the multiplex PCR reads with MiXCR, one row per CDR3 protein. The data show hundreds of thousands of distinct CDR3 sequences, roughly 13% seen once. This clonotype was seen repeatedly, ten times or more. Its antigen is not known. For ophthalmopathy patients, the Clinical Activity Score was at least 3 and the NOSPECS grade at least 4; duration was under 3 months. Reasons for excluding patients were uncontrolled infection, other autoimmune disease, pregnancy or lactation.

This receptor was identified in a man aged 45-65 years with Graves' ophthalmopathy. The specimen was blood. V is TRBV7-6 and J is TRBJ2-3; possibly TRBD1 for D (5 bases). The chain's CDR3 is CASRLDGHLSDTQYF. The CDR3 region has the DNA TGTGCCAGCAGGCTTGATGGACACCTCTCAGATACGCAGTATTTT.